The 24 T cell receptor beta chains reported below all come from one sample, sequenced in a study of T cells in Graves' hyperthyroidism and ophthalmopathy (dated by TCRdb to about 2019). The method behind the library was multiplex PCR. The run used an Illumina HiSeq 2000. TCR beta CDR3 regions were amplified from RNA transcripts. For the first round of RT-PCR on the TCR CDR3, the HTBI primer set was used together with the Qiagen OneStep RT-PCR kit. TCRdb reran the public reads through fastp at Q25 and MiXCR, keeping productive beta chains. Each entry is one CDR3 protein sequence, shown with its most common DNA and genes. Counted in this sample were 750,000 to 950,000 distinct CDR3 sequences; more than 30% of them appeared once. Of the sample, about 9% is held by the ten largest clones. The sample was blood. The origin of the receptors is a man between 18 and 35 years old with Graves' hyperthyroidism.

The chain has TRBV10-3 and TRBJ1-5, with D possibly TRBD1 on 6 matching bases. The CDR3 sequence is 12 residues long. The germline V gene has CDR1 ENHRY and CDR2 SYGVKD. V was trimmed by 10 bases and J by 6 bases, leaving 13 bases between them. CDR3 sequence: CATEPGAQPQHF. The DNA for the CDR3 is TGTGCCACCGAACCGGGGGCTCAGCCCCAGCATTTT.

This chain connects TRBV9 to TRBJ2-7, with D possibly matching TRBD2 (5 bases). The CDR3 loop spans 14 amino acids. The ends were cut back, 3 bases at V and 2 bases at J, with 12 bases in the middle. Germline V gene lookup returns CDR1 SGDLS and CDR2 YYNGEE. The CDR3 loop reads CASSAGEGPYEQYF. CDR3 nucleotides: TGTGCCAGCAGCGCTGGCGAGGGTCCCTACGAGCAGTACTTC.

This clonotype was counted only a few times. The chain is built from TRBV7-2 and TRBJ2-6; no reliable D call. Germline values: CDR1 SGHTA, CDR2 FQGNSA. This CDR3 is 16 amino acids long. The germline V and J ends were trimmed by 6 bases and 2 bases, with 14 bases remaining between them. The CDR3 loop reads CASSPKGLPGANVLTF. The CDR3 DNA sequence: TGTGCCAGCAGTCCTAAGGGCCTACCTGGGGCCAACGTCCTGACTTTC.

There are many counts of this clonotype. CDR3 residues: CASSQRGGGNQPQHF. In DNA, the CDR3 is TGTGCCAGCAGCCAAAGGGGCGGGGGCAATCAGCCCCAGCATTTT. The chain uses TRBV2 and TRBJ1-5; D may be TRBD1 (5 bases). The CDR3 has 15 residues. V was pared by 6 bases and J by 2 bases, with 14 bases between. Per the germline V gene, CDR1 is SNHLY and CDR2 is FYNNEI. Complete variable domain (other parts from reference TRBV2 and TRBJ1-5): EPEVTQTPSHQVTQMGQEVILRCVPISNHLYFYWYRQILGQKVEFLVSFYNNEISEKSEIFDDQFSVERPDGSNFTLKIRSTKLEDSAMYFCASSQRGGGNQPQHFGDGTRLSIL.

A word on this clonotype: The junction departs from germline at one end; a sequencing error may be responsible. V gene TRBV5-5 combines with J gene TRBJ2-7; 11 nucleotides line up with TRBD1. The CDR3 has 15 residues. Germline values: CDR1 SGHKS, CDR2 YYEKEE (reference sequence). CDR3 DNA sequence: TGCGCCAGCAGCTTGAAGGGGACAGGGGGCTACGAGCAGTACTTC. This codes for CASSLKGTGGYEQYF. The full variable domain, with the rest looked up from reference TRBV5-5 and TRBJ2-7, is DAGVTQSPTHLIKTRGQQVTLRCSPISGHKSVSWYQQVLGQGPQFIFQYYEKEERGRGNFPDRFSARQFPNYSSELNVNALLLGDSALYLCASSLKGTGGYEQYFGPGTRLTVT.

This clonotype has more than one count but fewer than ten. The chain's CDR3 is CSARGLRDYGYTF. DNA of the CDR3: TGCAGTGCTAGAGGATTACGGGACTATGGCTACACCTTC. This sequence joins TRBV20-1 and TRBJ1-2; D unclear. Trimming stripped 1 base from V and 3 bases from J, with 9 bases between. The CDR3 extends over 13 amino acids. Germline V CDR1 and CDR2: DFQATT, SNEGSKA (reference sequence).

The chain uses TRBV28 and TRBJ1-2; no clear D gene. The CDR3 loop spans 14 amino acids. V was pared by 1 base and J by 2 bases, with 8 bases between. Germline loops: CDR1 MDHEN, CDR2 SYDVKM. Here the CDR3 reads CASSLYRQNYGYTF. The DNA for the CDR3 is TGTGCCAGCAGTTTATATCGGCAGAACTATGGCTACACCTTC.

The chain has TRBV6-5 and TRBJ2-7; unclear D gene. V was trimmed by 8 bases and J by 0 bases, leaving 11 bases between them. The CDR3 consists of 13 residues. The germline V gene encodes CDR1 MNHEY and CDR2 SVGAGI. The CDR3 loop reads CASRISHSYEQYF. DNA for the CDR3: TGTGCCAGCCGGATTAGCCACTCCTACGAGCAGTACTTC.

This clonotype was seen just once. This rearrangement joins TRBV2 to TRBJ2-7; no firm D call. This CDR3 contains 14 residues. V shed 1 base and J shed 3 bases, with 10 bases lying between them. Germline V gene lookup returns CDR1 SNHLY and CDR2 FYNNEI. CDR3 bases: TGTGCCAGCAGTGAAGGTACGCGGATCTACGAGCAGTACTTC. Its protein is CASSEGTRIYEQYF.

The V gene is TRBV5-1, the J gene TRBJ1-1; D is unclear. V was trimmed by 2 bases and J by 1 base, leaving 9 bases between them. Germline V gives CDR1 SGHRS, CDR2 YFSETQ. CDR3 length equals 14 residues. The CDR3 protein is CASSFVRTNTEAFF. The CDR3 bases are TGCGCCAGCAGCTTTGTCAGGACGAACACTGAAGCTTTCTTT.

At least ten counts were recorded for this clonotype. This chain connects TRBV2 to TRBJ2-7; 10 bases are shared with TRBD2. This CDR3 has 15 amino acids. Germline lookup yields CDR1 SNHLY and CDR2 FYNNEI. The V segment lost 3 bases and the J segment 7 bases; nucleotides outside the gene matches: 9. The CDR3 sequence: CASSDGLADYREQYF. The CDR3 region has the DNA TGTGCCAGCAGTGATGGACTAGCGGATTACAGAGAGCAGTACTTC.

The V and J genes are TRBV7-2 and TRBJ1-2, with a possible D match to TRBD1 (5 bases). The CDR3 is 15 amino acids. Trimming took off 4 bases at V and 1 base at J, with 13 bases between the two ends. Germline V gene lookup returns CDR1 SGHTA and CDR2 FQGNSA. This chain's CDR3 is CASSSVAGLNYGYTF. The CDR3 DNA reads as TGTGCCAGCAGCTCAGTCGCGGGGCTTAACTATGGCTACACCTTC.

CDR3 sequence: CASSDPSGNWYEQYF. Written as DNA, the CDR3 is TGTGCCAGCAGTGACCCTAGCGGGAACTGGTACGAGCAGTACTTC. The chain is built from TRBV2 and TRBJ2-7, with 9 bases matching TRBD2. Losses at the gene ends were 3 bases for V and 4 bases for J; bases not matched to a gene: 7. Germline values: CDR1 SNHLY, CDR2 FYNNEI. CDR3 size: 15 residues.

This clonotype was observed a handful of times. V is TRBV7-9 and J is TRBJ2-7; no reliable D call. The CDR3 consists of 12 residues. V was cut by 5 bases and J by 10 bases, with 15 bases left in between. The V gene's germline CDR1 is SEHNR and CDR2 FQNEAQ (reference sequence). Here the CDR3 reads CASSVAPPIQYF. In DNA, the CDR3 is TGTGCCAGCAGCGTGGCACCACCAATTCAGTACTTC.

CDR3 residues: CASSLHGQSNTEAFF. The DNA for the CDR3 is TGTGCCAGCAGCTTACACGGACAGTCGAACACTGAAGCTTTCTTT. J is TRBJ1-1 and V is TRBV7-3, with a weak D call TRBD1 (6 bases). V lost 2 bases to trimming and J lost 1 base, with 11 bases between them. CDR1 is SGHTA, CDR2 FQGTGA, per germline. The CDR3 is 15 amino acids.

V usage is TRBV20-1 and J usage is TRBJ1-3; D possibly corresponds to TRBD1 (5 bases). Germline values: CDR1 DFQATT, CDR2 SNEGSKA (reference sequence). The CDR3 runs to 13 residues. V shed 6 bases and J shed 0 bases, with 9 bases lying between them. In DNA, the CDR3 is TGCAGTGCCCTAGGGGCCTCTGGAAACACCATATATTTT. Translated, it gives CSALGASGNTIYF.

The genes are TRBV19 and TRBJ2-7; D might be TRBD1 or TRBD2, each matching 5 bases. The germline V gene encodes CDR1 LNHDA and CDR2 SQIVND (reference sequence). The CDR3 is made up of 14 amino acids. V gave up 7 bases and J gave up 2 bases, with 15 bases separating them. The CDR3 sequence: CASTPGTGTYEQYF. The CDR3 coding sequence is TGTGCCAGTACCCCGGGGACCGGTACCTACGAGCAGTACTTC.

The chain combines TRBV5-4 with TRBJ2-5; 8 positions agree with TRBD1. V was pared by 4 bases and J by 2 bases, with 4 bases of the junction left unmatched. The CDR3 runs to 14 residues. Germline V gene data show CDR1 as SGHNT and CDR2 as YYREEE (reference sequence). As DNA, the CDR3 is TGTGCCAGCAGCCAGACAGGGGAACAAGAGACCCAGTACTTC. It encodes CASSQTGEQETQYF.

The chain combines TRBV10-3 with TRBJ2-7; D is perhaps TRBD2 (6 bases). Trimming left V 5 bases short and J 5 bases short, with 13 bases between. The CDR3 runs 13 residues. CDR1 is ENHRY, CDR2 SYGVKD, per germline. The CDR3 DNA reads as TGTGCCATCAGTCCATCCCCGGGGGACGAGCAGTACTTC. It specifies CAISPSPGDEQYF.

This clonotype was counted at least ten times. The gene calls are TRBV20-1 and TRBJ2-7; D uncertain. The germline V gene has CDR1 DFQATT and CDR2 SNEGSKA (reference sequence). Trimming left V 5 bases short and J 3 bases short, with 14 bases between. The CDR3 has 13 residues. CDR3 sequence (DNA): TGCAGTGCTGCGTCCGGACCGATCTACGAGCAGTACTTC. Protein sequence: CSAASGPIYEQYF.

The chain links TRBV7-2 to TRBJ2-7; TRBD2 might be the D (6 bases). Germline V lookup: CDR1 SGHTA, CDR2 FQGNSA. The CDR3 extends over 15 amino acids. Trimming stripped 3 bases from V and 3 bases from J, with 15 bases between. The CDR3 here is CASSLVGGTGYEQYF. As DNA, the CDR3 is TGTGCCAGCAGCTTGGTGGGGGGAACGGGCTACGAGCAGTACTTC.

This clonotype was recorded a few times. The CDR3 region has the DNA TGTGCCAGCAGGAAGAGACGAGGCGCAGAGACCCAGTACTTC. It specifies CASRKRRGAETQYF. This chain uses TRBV6-6 with TRBJ2-5, with D hard to call. Germline V gives CDR1 MNHNY, CDR2 SVGAGI (reference sequence). There are 14 residues in the CDR3. V was cut by 6 bases and J by 4 bases, with 15 bases left in between.

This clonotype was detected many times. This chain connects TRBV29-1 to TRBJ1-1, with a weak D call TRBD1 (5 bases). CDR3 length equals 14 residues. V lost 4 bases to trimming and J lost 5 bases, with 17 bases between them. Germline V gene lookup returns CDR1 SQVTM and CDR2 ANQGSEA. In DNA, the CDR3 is TGCAGCGTTGCTCAGGGAAGTAGGTTTACTGAAGCTTTCTTT. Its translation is CSVAQGSRFTEAFF.

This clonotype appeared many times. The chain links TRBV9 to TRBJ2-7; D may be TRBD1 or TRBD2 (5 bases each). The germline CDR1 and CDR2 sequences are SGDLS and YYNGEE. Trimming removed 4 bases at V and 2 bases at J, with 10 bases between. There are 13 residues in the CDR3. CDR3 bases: TGTGCCAGCAGCCCGGGGCTTACCTACGAGCAGTACTTC. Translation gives CASSPGLTYEQYF.